These 30 T cell receptor beta chains were all obtained from the same sample, sequenced in a study of response to subunit inactivated influenza vaccine. TCRdb reanalysed the RT-PCR reads using MiXCR and keeps one entry per CDR3 protein. The sample shows approximately 700,000 distinct CDR3 sequences, more than 11% of them seen only once. Sequencing used PBMCs from blood, obtained 14 days before vaccination. The receptors originated from a man aged 50 or older who received an inactivated influenza vaccine.

Many counts were recorded for this clonotype. The chain links TRBV14 to TRBJ2-2, with a possible D match to TRBD2 (5 bases). CDR3 size: 15 residues. The germline V and J ends were trimmed by 1 base and 5 bases, with 11 bases remaining between them. In germline, CDR1 is SGHDN, CDR2 FVKESK. CDR3 sequence: CASSQAGTGTGELFF. The CDR3 bases are TGTGCCAGCAGCCAAGCGGGTACGGGGACCGGGGAGCTGTTTTTT.

A few counts support this clonotype. The rearrangement uses TRBV4-2 and TRBJ1-1; TRBD1 matches at 9 bases. Per the germline V gene, CDR1 is LGHNA and CDR2 is YNFKEQ. This CDR3 comprises 15 residues. V gave up 2 bases and J gave up 7 bases; unmatched junction bases: 8. This CDR3 reads CASSQSTGGAYEAFF. DNA of the CDR3: TGTGCCAGCAGCCAAAGTACAGGGGGCGCTTATGAAGCTTTCTTT.

Details on this clonotype: A much larger clone differs by one base, so this may be a read error. This chain uses TRBV5-1 with TRBJ2-7, with D unclear. This CDR3 region has 13 residues. CDR1 is SGHRS and CDR2 is YFSETQ in the germline V gene. The CDR3 is CACSSEWGYEQYF. CDR3 DNA: TGCGCCTGCAGCTCGGAATGGGGATACGAGCAGTACTTC.

The chain has TRBV5-1 and TRBJ1-2; weak D call: TRBD1 (5 bases). Germline values: CDR1 SGHRS, CDR2 YFSETQ. V lost 1 base and J 1 base, leaving 17 bases between the germline ends. This CDR3 region has 17 residues. The CDR3 DNA reads TGCGCCAGCAGCTTGCCGGTAGGGCAGGGATTTAACTATGGCTACACCTTC. Residues: CASSLPVGQGFNYGYTF.

This clonotype has ten or more counts. The V call is TRBV29-1, the J call TRBJ2-1, with 13 positions matching TRBD2. After removal of 4 bases from V and 0 bases from J, the junction contained 3 bases not matched to a gene. The CDR3 loop spans 16 amino acids. Germline-derived CDR1 and CDR2 are SQVTM and ANQGSEA. The CDR3 coding sequence is TGCAGCGTTGTGGGACTAGCGGGGAACTCCTACAATGAGCAGTTCTTC. This gives the protein CSVVGLAGNSYNEQFF.

This clonotype was counted a few times. The V call is TRBV18, the J call TRBJ1-6, with 12 bases aligning to TRBD1. V trimming: 6 bases; J trimming: 7 bases; junction bases outside the gene matches: 7. Germline loops: CDR1 KGHSH, CDR2 LQKENI. The CDR3 runs 16 residues. CDR3: CASSPGQGAENSPLHF. The CDR3 coding sequence is TGTGCCAGCTCTCCGGGACAGGGGGCGGAAAATTCACCCCTCCACTTT.

In this sample, this clonotype turned up a few times. The genes are TRBV27 and TRBJ1-2; D is undetermined. V dropped 6 bases and J dropped 7 bases, with 9 bases sitting between them. The CDR3 covers 11 residues. Germline V gene data show CDR1 as MNHEY and CDR2 as SMNVEV (reference sequence). The CDR3 here is CASRSPGGYTF. The DNA of the CDR3 is TGTGCCAGCAGGAGCCCCGGTGGCTACACCTTC.

The table lists this clonotype with a few counts. The chain links TRBV5-5 to TRBJ2-1; no definite D call. There are 13 residues in the CDR3. V lost 6 bases and J 7 bases, leaving 14 bases between the germline ends. Germline V gene data show CDR1 as SGHKS and CDR2 as YYEKEE (reference sequence). The CDR3 sequence is CASTLGIKNEQFF. CDR3 coding DNA: TGTGCCAGCACTCTAGGAATCAAGAATGAGCAGTTCTTC.

This clonotype was recorded a few times. V and J are TRBV29-1 and TRBJ2-7, with 7 bases matching TRBD1. The length of the CDR3 is 12 residues. Germline CDR1 and CDR2: SQVTM and ANQGSEA. With 6 bases clipped from V and 2 bases from J, the junction kept 4 bases outside the gene matches. CDR3 sequence: CSVVDRAYEQYF. CDR3 coding DNA: TGCAGCGTGGTAGACAGGGCCTACGAGCAGTACTTC.

The V and J genes are TRBV12-3 or TRBV12-4 and TRBJ2-1; the D is unclear. V shed 2 bases and J shed 1 base, with 18 bases lying between them. The CDR3 contains 18 residues. CDR3 amino acids: CASSLRVGKFRSYNEQFF. For the CDR3, the DNA is TGTGCCAGCAGTTTAAGAGTGGGGAAATTTAGGTCCTACAATGAGCAGTTCTTC.

This clonotype was detected only a few times. The chain joins TRBV4-3 to TRBJ2-3; D is perhaps TRBD2 (6 bases). Germline-derived CDR1 and CDR2 are LGHNA and YSLEER. Trimming took off 1 base at V and 6 bases at J, with 17 bases between the two ends. The CDR3 spans 16 residues. CDR3 in amino acids: CASSQAWTGVADTQYF. For the CDR3, the DNA is TGCGCCAGCAGCCAAGCTTGGACGGGAGTGGCGGATACGCAGTATTTT.

This clonotype was observed many times. CDR3 nucleotides: TGTGCCAGCGGCCTAACAGGGCCCTACGAGCAGTACTTC. Translated, it gives CASGLTGPYEQYF. This chain links TRBV7-9 with TRBJ2-7, with a possible D match to TRBD1 (6 bases). Germline V CDR1 and CDR2: SEHNR, FQNEAQ (reference sequence). There are 13 residues in the CDR3. Trimming removed 8 bases from V and 2 bases from J, with 13 bases in between. Supplemented by reference TRBV7-9 and TRBJ2-7, the full variable domain reads DTGVSQNPRHKITKRGQNVTFRCDPISEHNRLYWYRQTLGQGPEFLTYFQNEAQLEKSRLLSDRFSAERPKGSFSTLEIQRTEQGDSAMYLCASGLTGPYEQYFGPGTRLTVT.

The genes are TRBV6-1 and TRBJ2-5; 9 positions match TRBD2. Trimming removed 5 bases from V and 1 base from J; junction bases left unmatched: 11. Germline-derived CDR1 and CDR2 are MNHNS and SASEGT. The CDR3 runs 17 residues. CDR3 sequence (DNA): TGTGCCAGCAGTACACCCAGGGGAGCGGGGGGCCAAGAGACCCAGTACTTC. Translated, it gives CASSTPRGAGGQETQYF.

This clonotype was observed a few times. The chain links TRBV12-3 or TRBV12-4 to TRBJ2-3; D uncertain. This CDR3 has 14 amino acids. V lost 7 bases to trimming and J lost 0 bases, with 11 bases between them. CDR3 DNA sequence: TGTGCCAGCATCCGAGAGGCTAGCACAGATACGCAGTATTTT. Protein sequence: CASIREASTDTQYF.

This clonotype was counted only a few times. The gene calls are TRBV7-2 and TRBJ2-7, with D possibly matching TRBD2 (5 bases). The V gene's germline CDR1 is SGHTA and CDR2 FQGNSA. The CDR3 consists of 14 residues. The V end was cut by 1 base, the J end by 6 bases, with 13 bases between. As DNA, the CDR3 is TGTGCCAGCAGCTTAGAGGTTTCCCGGGGCGAGCAGTACTTC. Protein: CASSLEVSRGEQYF.

This clonotype was detected only a few times. The DNA of the CDR3 is TGCAGTGCTATTACAGACACCTACAATGAGCAGTTCTTC. Translation: CSAITDTYNEQFF. The V gene is TRBV20-1, the J gene TRBJ2-1; D call uncertain. The germline V gene has CDR1 DFQATT and CDR2 SNEGSKA (reference sequence). This CDR3 spans 13 amino acids. V lost 4 bases and J 2 bases, leaving 9 bases between the germline ends.

V and J are TRBV7-9 and TRBJ2-5; possible D gene TRBD2, 5 bases. Trimming shortened V by 1 base and J by 1 base, and 13 bases separated the two germline ends. CDR3 length: 16 residues. Germline V gives CDR1 SEHNR, CDR2 FQNEAQ (reference sequence). The CDR3 nucleotides are TGTGCCAGCAGCTTAGAAAGACTATCCCCCCAAGAGACCCAGTACTTC. Its protein is CASSLERLSPQETQYF.

V and J are TRBV4-3 and TRBJ2-1; 8 nucleotides align to TRBD1. There are 16 residues in the CDR3. Trimming at V came to 5 bases and at J to 2 bases, leaving 8 bases not matched to a gene. In germline, CDR1 is LGHNA, CDR2 YSLEER. The CDR3 region is CASSLSPGQAYNEQFF. The CDR3 coding sequence is TGCGCCAGCAGCTTAAGCCCGGGACAGGCCTACAATGAGCAGTTCTTC.

The rearrangement links TRBV9 to TRBJ2-7; the D gene is possibly TRBD2 (5 bases). V shed 0 bases and J shed 6 bases, with 19 bases lying between them. CDR1 and CDR2 from the germline V gene are SGDLS and YYNGEE. The CDR3 contains 16 residues. CDR3: CASSVAGRGQPGEQYF. The CDR3 nucleotides read TGTGCCAGCAGCGTAGCCGGCCGGGGTCAGCCTGGCGAGCAGTACTTC.

The sample holds a few counts of this clonotype. The genes are TRBV6-6 and TRBJ2-3, with a possible D match to TRBD1 (6 bases). This CDR3 is built from 12 residues. The V gene's germline CDR1 is MNHNY and CDR2 SVGAGI (reference sequence). V lost 7 bases and J lost 6, with 11 bases in between. CDR3 nucleotides: TGTGCCAGCACCACAGGGACGGATACGCAGTATTTT. It codes for CASTTGTDTQYF.

This clonotype was recorded at least ten times. The chain recombines TRBV6-2 or TRBV6-3 with TRBJ2-2, with 7 bases aligning to TRBD2. This CDR3 is 18 amino acids long. Germline CDR1 reads MNHEY; CDR2 reads SVGEGT. V trimming: 6 bases; J trimming: 6 bases; junction bases outside the gene matches: 19. The CDR3: CASSQTSMLAVRSGELFF. CDR3 DNA: TGTGCCAGCAGCCAAACCTCGATGCTAGCGGTTAGGTCCGGGGAGCTGTTTTTT.

The chain has TRBV6-5 and TRBJ2-2; 7 positions match TRBD1. V was clipped by 2 bases and J by 4 bases; unmatched bases: 7. The V gene's germline CDR1 is MNHEY and CDR2 SVGAGI. This CDR3 comprises 16 residues. This CDR3 reads CASSYPTGLSTGELFF. Here the CDR3 DNA reads TGTGCCAGCAGTTACCCGACAGGGTTGAGCACCGGGGAGCTGTTTTTT.

This sequence joins TRBV29-1 and TRBJ1-1, with D perhaps TRBD1 (5 bases). The V and J ends lost 3 bases and 5 bases respectively, with 19 bases between them. The CDR3 spans 15 residues. Germline V lookup: CDR1 SQVTM, CDR2 ANQGSEA. CDR3 coding DNA: TGCAGCGTTGACGGGGCGCTTGATGGATTGACTGAAGCTTTCTTT. The encoded protein is CSVDGALDGLTEAFF.

Only a few counts were recorded for this clonotype. This chain connects TRBV5-1 to TRBJ1-1; 8 nucleotides line up with TRBD1. CDR1 is SGHRS and CDR2 is YFSETQ in the germline V gene. After removal of 4 bases from V and 4 bases from J, the junction contained 9 bases not matched to a gene. The CDR3 extends over 15 amino acids. This CDR3 reads CASSPDRVLSTEAFF. As DNA, the CDR3 is TGCGCCAGCAGCCCGGACAGGGTTTTAAGCACTGAAGCTTTCTTT.

This clonotype was detected a few times. Here the CDR3 reads CASSRGGGYNEQFF. CDR3 bases: TGTGCCAGCAGCCGCGGTGGGGGCTACAATGAGCAGTTCTTC. This chain joins TRBV3-1 and TRBJ2-1; D is tentatively TRBD1 or TRBD2 (5 bases each). V lost 4 bases to trimming and J lost 3 bases, with 10 bases between them. The length of the CDR3 is 14 residues. Germline values: CDR1 LGHDT, CDR2 YNNKEL (reference sequence).

This clonotype has just a few counts. The J gene is TRBJ1-2, the V gene TRBV14; TRBD1 might be the D (5 bases). Germline V gene data show CDR1 as SGHDN and CDR2 as FVKESK. Trimming removed 2 bases at V and 2 bases at J, with 9 bases between. This CDR3 has 14 residues. The DNA for the CDR3 is TGTGCCAGCAGCCAAATAACAGGAAACTATGGCTACACCTTC. Amino acids: CASSQITGNYGYTF.

This clonotype was seen a handful of times. An end of the junction does not agree with germline; a read error may underlie this. The V gene is TRBV11-2, the J gene TRBJ2-7; TRBD2 aligns across 9 bases. CDR3 length equals 15 residues. CDR1 is SGHAT and CDR2 is FQNNGV in the germline V gene. The CDR3 reads CASSRTGTSSSEQYF. The DNA of the CDR3 is TGTGCCAGCAGCCGAACCGGGACTAGCTCCTCCGAGCAGTACTTC.

On this clonotype: Sequence at one end of the junction differs from germline and may be a read error. This chain uses TRBV6-5 with TRBJ1-2; TRBD1 aligns across 8 bases. The germline V gene has CDR1 MNHEY and CDR2 SVGAGI. The CDR3 consists of 15 residues. The CDR3 bases are TGTGCCAGCAGACTCGGGACAGGACATCCGTATGGCTACATCTTC. Its translation is CASRLGTGHPYGYIF.

The CDR3 loop is CASSVSRYNEQFF. The DNA for the CDR3 is TGTGCCAGCAGCGTTAGTCGCTACAATGAGCAGTTCTTC. J is TRBJ2-1 and V is TRBV9; D uncertain. This CDR3 has 13 residues. V lost 2 bases and J 3 bases, leaving 6 bases between the germline ends. Per the germline V gene, CDR1 is SGDLS and CDR2 is YYNGEE.

This clonotype has just a few counts. The rearrangement links TRBV25-1 to TRBJ2-5; the D call may be TRBD1 or TRBD2 (7 bases each). This CDR3 spans 14 amino acids. With 6 bases removed from V and 4 bases from J, the gap between germline ends came to 15 bases. Germline-derived CDR1 and CDR2 are MGHDK and SYGVNS. CDR3 region: CASREAGGGETQYF. CDR3 sequence (DNA): TGTGCCAGCAGGGAGGCAGGGGGGGGAGAGACCCAGTACTTC. Complete variable domain (other parts from reference TRBV25-1 and TRBJ2-5): EADIYQTPRYLVIGTGKKITLECSQTMGHDKMYWYQQDPGMELHLIHYSYGVNSTEKGDLSSESTVSRIRTEHFPLTLESARPSHTSQYLCASREAGGGETQYFGPGTRLLVL.